This T cell receptor (beta chain) was retrieved from a study of T-cell reconstitution after alpha-beta-depleted transplantation in children. Whole-study findings and limits: One year after transplant, T-cell counts and diversity came mostly from newly produced T cells. Certain patients had high TCRbeta diversity at day 60, and it came from recipient T cells and thymic progenitors that survived.

This clonotype was found a few times. Antigen specificity is unknown. The CDR3 is 16 amino acids. V gave up 3 bases and J gave up 3 bases, with 17 bases separating them. Germline assignment: CDR1 LGHDT and CDR2 YNNKEL (reference sequence). The TCRbeta library incorporated unique molecular identifiers. MiXCR, applied by TCRdb to the PCR reads, yields one record per CDR3 protein. The profile shows about 500,000 distinct CDR3 sequences, about an eighth of them singletons. The rearrangement uses TRBV3-1 and TRBJ1-1; D not resolved. The sample consisted of PBMCs, mostly from graft donor cells, taken 180 days after TCRalphabeta/CD19-depleted stem cell transplant. The clonotype comes from a female patient aged 2-9 years who had a stem cell transplant for aplastic anemia, so the T cells may come from the graft donor. The CDR3: CASSHFEPFRDTEAFF. CDR3 sequence (DNA): TGTGCCAGCAGCCACTTCGAGCCCTTTAGGGACACTGAAGCTTTCTTT.